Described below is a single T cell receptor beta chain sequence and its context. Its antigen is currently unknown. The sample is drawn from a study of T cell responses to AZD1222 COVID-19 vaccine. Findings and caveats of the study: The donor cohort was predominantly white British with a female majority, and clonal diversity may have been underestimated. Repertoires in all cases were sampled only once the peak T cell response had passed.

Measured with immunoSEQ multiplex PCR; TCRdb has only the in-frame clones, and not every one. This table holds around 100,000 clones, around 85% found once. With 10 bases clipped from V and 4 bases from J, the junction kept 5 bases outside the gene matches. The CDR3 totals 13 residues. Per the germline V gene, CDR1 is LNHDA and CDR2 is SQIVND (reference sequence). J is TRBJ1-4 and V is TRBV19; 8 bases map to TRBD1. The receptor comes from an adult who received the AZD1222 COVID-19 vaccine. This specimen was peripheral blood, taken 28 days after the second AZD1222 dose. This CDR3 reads CATWTGRNEKLFF. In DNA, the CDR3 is TGTGCCACCTGGACAGGGCGTAATGAAAAACTGTTTTTT. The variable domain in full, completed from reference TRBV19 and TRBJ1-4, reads DGGITQSPKYLFRKEGQNVTLSCEQNLNHDAMYWYRQDPGQGLRLIYYSQIVNDFQKGDIAEGYSVSREKKESFPLTVTSAQKNPTAFYLCATWTGRNEKLFFGSGTQLSVL.